This TCR beta chain was sequenced during a study of blood T cells in healthy people across ages. Trimming took off 5 bases at V and 5 bases at J, with 21 bases between the two ends. The CDR3 runs 16 residues. Together with a sample-barcoded 5' primer, a J-beta primer mix was included in a second PCR lasting about 7 to 12 cycles. TCRdb passed the 5' RACE reads through MiXCR, listing each CDR3 protein once. The data hold about 780,000 distinct CDR3 sequences, with under 30% observed a single time. These data also formed part of another study, on T cells of mothers and their children.

This sequence was found in a boy aged 10-17 years in good health. The sequenced material came from blood. This chain connects TRBV12-3 or TRBV12-4 to TRBJ2-5; possible D gene TRBD2, 5 bases. The CDR3 region is CASSPLRTSLGETQYF. Here the CDR3 DNA reads TGTGCCAGCAGTCCACTCCGTACTAGTTTAGGGGAGACCCAGTACTTC.